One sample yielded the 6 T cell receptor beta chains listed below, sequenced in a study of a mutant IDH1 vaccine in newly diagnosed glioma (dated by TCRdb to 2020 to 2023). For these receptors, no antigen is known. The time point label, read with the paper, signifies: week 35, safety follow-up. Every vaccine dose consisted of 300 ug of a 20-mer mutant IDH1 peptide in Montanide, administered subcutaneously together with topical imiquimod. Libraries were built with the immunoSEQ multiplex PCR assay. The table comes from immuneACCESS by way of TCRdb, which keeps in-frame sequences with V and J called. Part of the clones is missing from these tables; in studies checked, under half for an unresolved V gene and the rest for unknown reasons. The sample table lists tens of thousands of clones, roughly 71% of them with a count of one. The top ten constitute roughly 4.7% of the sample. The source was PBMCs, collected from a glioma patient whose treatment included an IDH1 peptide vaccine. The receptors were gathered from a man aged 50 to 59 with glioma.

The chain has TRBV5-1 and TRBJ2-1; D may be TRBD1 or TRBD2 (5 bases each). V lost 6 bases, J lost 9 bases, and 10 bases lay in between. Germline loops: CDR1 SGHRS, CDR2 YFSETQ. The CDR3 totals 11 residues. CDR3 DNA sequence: TGCGCCAGCACCCGGGACGTTGAGCAGTTCTTC. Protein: CASTRDVEQFF.

For the CDR3, the DNA is TGTGCCAGTGGGACAGGGGGCAATGAAAAACTGTTTTTT. Translated, it gives CASGTGGNEKLFF. The chain carries TRBV28 and TRBJ1-4, with 12 positions matching TRBD1. With V trimmed by 9 bases and J by 5 bases, 1 base remained unmatched. This CDR3 region has 13 residues. Per the germline V gene, CDR1 is MDHEN and CDR2 is SYDVKM.

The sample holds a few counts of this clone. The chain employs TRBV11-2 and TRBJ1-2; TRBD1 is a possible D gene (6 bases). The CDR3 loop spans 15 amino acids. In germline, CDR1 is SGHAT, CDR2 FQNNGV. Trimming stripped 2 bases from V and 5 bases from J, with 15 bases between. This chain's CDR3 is CASSLTRTDKYGYTF. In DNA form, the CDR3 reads TGTGCCAGCAGCTTAACGAGGACAGACAAATATGGCTACACCTTC.

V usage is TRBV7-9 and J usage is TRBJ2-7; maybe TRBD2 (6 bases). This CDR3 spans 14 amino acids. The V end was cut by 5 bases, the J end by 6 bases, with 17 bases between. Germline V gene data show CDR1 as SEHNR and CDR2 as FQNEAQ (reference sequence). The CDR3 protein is CASSLLADMGEQYF. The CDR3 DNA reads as TGTGCCAGCAGCCTACTAGCAGACATGGGCGAGCAGTACTTC.

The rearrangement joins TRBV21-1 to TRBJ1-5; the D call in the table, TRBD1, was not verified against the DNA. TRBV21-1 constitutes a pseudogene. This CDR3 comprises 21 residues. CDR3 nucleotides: TGTGCCAGCAGCAAACCTGTGAGAAGGGGCACCCGACCTCTTAGCAATCAGCCCCAGCATTTT. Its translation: CASSKPVRRGTRPLSNQPQHF.

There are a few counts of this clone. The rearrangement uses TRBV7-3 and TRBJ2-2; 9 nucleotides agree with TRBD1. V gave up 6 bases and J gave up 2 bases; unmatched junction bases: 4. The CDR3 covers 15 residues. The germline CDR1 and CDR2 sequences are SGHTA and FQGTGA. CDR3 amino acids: CASRETGGNTGELFF. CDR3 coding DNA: TGTGCCAGCAGGGAAACAGGGGGCAACACCGGGGAGCTGTTTTTT.